These T cell receptor beta chains were read from a single sample in a study of cytomegalovirus exposure and HLA in healthy donors. Sequencing was performed with immunoSEQ multiplex PCR; in TCRdb, only in-frame clones are kept and a portion is missing. The repertoire has over 150,000 clones, around 79% of them found once; the top ten carry about 2.6%. The sample was PBMCs. The receptors here all came from a woman aged 40 to 50 in good health and CMV-seropositive. Each CDR3 is given with its conserved first and last residue. The D gene is left open where the match is weak. Clone size is shown for a subset of rows, as once, few, many or a class of expanded clone.

V gene	J gene	clone size	D gene	CDR3 DNA	CDR3 protein
TRBV7-2	TRBJ2-3	NA	TRBD1	TGTGCCAGCAGCAGAAACACAGGGGTTACTACGCAGTATTTT	CASSRNTGVTTQYF
TRBV9	TRBJ2-3	few	NA	TGTGCCAGCAGCAATAGCGGCGCCACAGATACGCAGTATTTT	CASSNSGATDTQYF
TRBV6-5	TRBJ2-7	NA	NA	TGTGCCAGCAGTTACCAATTCAGGGGTCCGTACGAGCAGTACTTC	CASSYQFRGPYEQYF
TRBV5-6	TRBJ1-1	once	TRBD1	TGTGCCAGCAGCTTCAGTCCAGGGGGCACTGAAGCTTTCTTT	CASSFSPGGTEAFF
TRBV7-8	TRBJ2-5	NA	TRBD2	TGTGCCAGCAGCTCAAGGCGGGCGGGGGAAGAGACCCAGTACTTC	CASSSRRAGEETQYF
TRBV28	TRBJ2-1	few	NA	TGTGCCAGCAGGGACAACACCTACAATGAGCAGTTCTTC	CASRDNTYNEQFF
TRBV27	TRBJ1-1	NA	NA	TGTGCCAGCAGTTTGAGGTCGATGAACACTGAAGCTTTCTTT	CASSLRSMNTEAFF
TRBV28	TRBJ1-6	NA	NA	TGTGCCAGCAGTTCCACAGCGGGGGCCTTCAATTCACCCCTCCACTTT	CASSSTAGAFNSPLHF
TRBV7-2	TRBJ2-1	NA	TRBD2	TGTGCCAGCAGCCCCCTAGGGAGCGGGGCCTACAATGAGCAGTTCTTC	CASSPLGSGAYNEQFF
TRBV4-2	TRBJ2-1	NA	TRBD2	TGTGCCAGCAGCCCGACAGAAAACAACCCGGGACTAGGGTTTGGCAATGAGCAGTTCTTC	CASSPTENNPGLGFGNEQFF
TRBV7-8	TRBJ1-2	NA	NA	TGTGCCAGCGGCCCCCCACGGGGTGGCTACACCTTC	CASGPPRGGYTF
TRBV30	TRBJ1-6	NA	NA	TGTGCCTGGAGTGTGGTCGGCAGGGGAAATTCACCCCTCCACTTT	CAWSVVGRGNSPLHF
TRBV19	TRBJ1-2	NA	TRBD1	TGTGCCAGTAGTAGTCGGGACAGGGGAATTTATGGCTACACCTTC	CASSSRDRGIYGYTF
TRBV18	TRBJ2-7	few	NA	TGTGCCAGCTCACCACCGTCGTTGGAGGCCTACGAGCAGTACTTC	CASSPPSLEAYEQYF
TRBV6-5	TRBJ2-1	NA	NA	TGTGCCAGCACCAACTCTATCTTACAGGGTAATGAGCAGTTCTTC	CASTNSILQGNEQFF
TRBV7-9	TRBJ1-2	few	TRBD1	TGTTCCAGCAGCCCGCAGGGGGTTAACACCTTC	CSSSPQGVNTF
TRBV5-4	TRBJ2-7	NA	NA	TGTGCCAGCAGCTTGGCAGGGAACTCCTACGAGCAGTACTTC	CASSLAGNSYEQYF
TRBV28	TRBJ1-4	few	TRBD1	TGTGCCAGCAGTTCCGGACAGGGGGGTGAAAAACTGTTTTTT	CASSSGQGGEKLFF
TRBV7-9	TRBJ2-3	once	TRBD2	TGTGCCAGCAGTCAAGGACTAGCGGGCACAGATACGCAGTATTTT	CASSQGLAGTDTQYF
TRBV30	TRBJ2-3	NA	NA	TGTGCCTGGACAGGGATCGCAGATACGCAGTATTTT	CAWTGIADTQYF
TRBV27	TRBJ1-2	NA	NA	TGTGCCAGATCGGACCTAAGGGGAACCTCTAACTATGGCTACACCTTC	CARSDLRGTSNYGYTF
TRBV7-2	TRBJ2-2	once	TRBD2	TGTGCCAGCAGCTCCTCCGGGACTAGCGGATACACCGGGGAGCTGTTTTTT	CASSSSGTSGYTGELFF
TRBV19	TRBJ1-2	NA	TRBD1	TGTGCCAGCAGGGACAGGGATGGCTACACCTTC	CASRDRDGYTF
TRBV7-2	TRBJ2-7	NA	TRBD2	TGTGCCAGCAGCGAGACTAGCGTGAGGAACGAGCAGTACTTC	CASSETSVRNEQYF
TRBV30	TRBJ2-1	NA	NA	TGTGCCTACTGTCTTGTCCCCAATGAGCAGTTCTTC	CAYCLVPNEQFF
TRBV9	TRBJ2-1	NA	NA	TGTGCCAGCAGCGTAGTCCCGGGGGACAATGAGCAGTTCTTC	CASSVVPGDNEQFF
TRBV30	TRBJ1-1	NA	NA	TGTGCCTGGAGAAGGGGCACCCTCAACACTGAAGCTTTCTTT	CAWRRGTLNTEAFF
TRBV7-2	TRBJ1-3	once	NA	TGTGCCAGCAGCCTCCAGGGTAACTCTGGAAACACCATATATTTT	CASSLQGNSGNTIYF
TRBV28	TRBJ1-4	NA	NA	TGTGCCAGCAGTTTATCGGGGGGGACTTTGGAAAAACTGTTTTTT	CASSLSGGTLEKLFF
TRBV4-3	TRBJ1-4	NA	TRBD1	TGCGCCAGCAGCCAAATGGGACGGACAGGAGGGCGGGAAAAACTGTTTTTT	CASSQMGRTGGREKLFF
TRBV11-2	TRBJ2-7	NA	TRBD2	TGTGCCAGCAGCTCCACTAGCGGGCCTTACGAGCAGTACTTC	CASSSTSGPYEQYF